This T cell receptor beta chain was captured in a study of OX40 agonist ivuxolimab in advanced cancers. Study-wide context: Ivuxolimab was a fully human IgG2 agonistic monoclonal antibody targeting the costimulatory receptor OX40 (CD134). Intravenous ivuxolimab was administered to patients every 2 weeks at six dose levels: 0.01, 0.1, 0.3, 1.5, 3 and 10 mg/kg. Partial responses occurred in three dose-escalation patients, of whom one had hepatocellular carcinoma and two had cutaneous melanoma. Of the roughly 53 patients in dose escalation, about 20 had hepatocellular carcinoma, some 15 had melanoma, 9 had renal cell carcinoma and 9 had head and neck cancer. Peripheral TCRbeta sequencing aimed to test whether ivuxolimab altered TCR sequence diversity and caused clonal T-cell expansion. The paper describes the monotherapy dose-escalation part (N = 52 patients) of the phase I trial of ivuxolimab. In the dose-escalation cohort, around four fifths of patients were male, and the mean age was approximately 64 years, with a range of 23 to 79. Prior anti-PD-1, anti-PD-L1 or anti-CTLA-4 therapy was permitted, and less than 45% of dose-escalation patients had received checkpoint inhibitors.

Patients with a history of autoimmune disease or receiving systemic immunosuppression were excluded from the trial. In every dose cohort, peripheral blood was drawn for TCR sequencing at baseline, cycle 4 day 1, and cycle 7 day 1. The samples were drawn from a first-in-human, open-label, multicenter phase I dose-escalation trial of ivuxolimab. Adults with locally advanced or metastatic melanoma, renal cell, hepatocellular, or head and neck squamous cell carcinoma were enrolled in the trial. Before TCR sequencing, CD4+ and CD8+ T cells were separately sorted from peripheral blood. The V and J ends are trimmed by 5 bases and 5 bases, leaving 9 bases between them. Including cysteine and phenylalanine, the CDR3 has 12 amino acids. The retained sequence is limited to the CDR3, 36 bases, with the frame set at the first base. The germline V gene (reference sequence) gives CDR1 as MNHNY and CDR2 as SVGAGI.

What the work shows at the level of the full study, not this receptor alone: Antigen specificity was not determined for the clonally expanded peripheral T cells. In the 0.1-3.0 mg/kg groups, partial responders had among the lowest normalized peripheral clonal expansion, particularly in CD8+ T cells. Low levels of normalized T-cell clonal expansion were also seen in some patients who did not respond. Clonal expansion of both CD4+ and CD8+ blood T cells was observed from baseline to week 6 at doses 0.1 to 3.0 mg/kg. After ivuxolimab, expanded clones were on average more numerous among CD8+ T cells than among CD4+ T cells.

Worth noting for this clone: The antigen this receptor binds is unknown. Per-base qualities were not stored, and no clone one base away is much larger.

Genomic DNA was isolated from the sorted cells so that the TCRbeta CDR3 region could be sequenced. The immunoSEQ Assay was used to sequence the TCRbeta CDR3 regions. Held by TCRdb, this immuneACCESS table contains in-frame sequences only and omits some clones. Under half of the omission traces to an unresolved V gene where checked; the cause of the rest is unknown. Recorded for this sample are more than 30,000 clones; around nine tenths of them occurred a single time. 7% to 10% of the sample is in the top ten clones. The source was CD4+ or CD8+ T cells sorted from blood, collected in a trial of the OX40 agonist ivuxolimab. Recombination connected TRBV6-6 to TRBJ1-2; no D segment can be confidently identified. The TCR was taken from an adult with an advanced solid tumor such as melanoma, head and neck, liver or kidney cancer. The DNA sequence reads TGTGCCAGCAGTCCGTCTAGGTATGGCTACACCTTC. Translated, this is CASSPSRYGYTF.